The 5 T cell receptor beta chains reported below all come from one sample, sequenced in a study of OX40 agonist ivuxolimab in advanced cancers. The table came from immunoSEQ multiplex PCR; TCRdb's copy has only in-frame clones and leaves some out. Of 100,000 to 150,000 clones in the sample, about nine tenths were seen once. The specimen was CD4+ or CD8+ T cells sorted from blood, collected in a trial of the OX40 agonist ivuxolimab. The receptor source for this set is an adult with an advanced solid tumor such as melanoma, head and neck, liver or kidney cancer.

The chain is built from TRBV9 and TRBJ2-7, with 8 bases fitting TRBD2. V shed 2 bases, J shed 0 bases, and the junction held 1 base outside the gene matches. The CDR3 consists of 14 residues. Germline-derived CDR1 and CDR2 are SGDLS and YYNGEE. In DNA, the CDR3 is TGTGCCAGCAGCGTGACTAGCGACTCCTACGAGCAGTACTTC. It yields the protein CASSVTSDSYEQYF.

This chain uses TRBV27 with TRBJ2-7, with TRBD2 matching 11 bases. The V and J ends lost 5 bases and 6 bases, in that order; junction bases with no gene match: 6. CDR3 length: 14 amino acids. Germline loops: CDR1 MNHEY, CDR2 SMNVEV (reference sequence). The CDR3: CASSVSGRAREQYF. CDR3 coding DNA: TGTGCCAGCAGTGTTAGCGGGAGGGCCCGCGAGCAGTACTTC.

This clone was picked up one time. This chain links TRBV5-1 with TRBJ2-3; 12 bases match TRBD2. Trimming cost V 3 bases and J 6 bases; bases outside gene matches: 14. This CDR3 has 18 amino acids. Germline CDR1 and CDR2: SGHRS and YFSETQ. This CDR3 reads CASSSGLAGFWSSDTQYF. In nucleotides, the CDR3 is TGCGCCAGCAGCTCGGGACTAGCGGGTTTCTGGTCGTCGGATACGCAGTATTTT.

The V and J genes are TRBV19 and TRBJ2-7; D is unclear. With 4 bases removed from V and 2 bases from J, the gap between germline ends came to 9 bases. This CDR3 is 13 amino acids long. Germline lookup yields CDR1 LNHDA and CDR2 SQIVND (reference sequence). The CDR3 loop reads CASSKAGPYEQYF. The CDR3 nucleotides are TGTGCCAGTAGTAAGGCCGGACCCTACGAGCAGTACTTC.

This chain connects TRBV27 to TRBJ2-7; 9 bases map to TRBD2. V lost 8 bases to trimming and J lost 0 bases; unmatched junction nucleotides: 5. The CDR3 covers 14 residues. The germline V gene encodes CDR1 MNHEY and CDR2 SMNVEV (reference sequence). In DNA form, the CDR3 reads TGTGCCAGCTCTAGCGGGATAGACTCCTACGAGCAGTACTTC. It yields the protein CASSSGIDSYEQYF.